The 27 T cell receptor beta chains below were found in one sample sequenced in a study of T cell responses to AZD1222 COVID-19 vaccine. The data were produced by immunoSEQ multiplex PCR, yet TCRdb's version contains in-frame clones alone and is incomplete. The sample gives some 150,000 clones, approximately 90% of which show up once; 1.5% to 2% is in the top ten. This specimen was peripheral blood, taken on day 0 of AZD1222 vaccination. These receptors were taken from an adult in good health.

This chain uses TRBV28 with TRBJ2-7; a weak D match, TRBD2 (5 bases). The CDR3 covers 13 residues. CDR1 is MDHEN and CDR2 is SYDVKM in the germline V gene. With 2 bases removed from V and 5 bases from J, the gap between germline ends came to 10 bases. The CDR3 DNA follows: TGTGCCAGCAGTTTAACAGCGCGGGACGAGCAGTACTTC. It translates to CASSLTARDEQYF.

J is TRBJ1-5 and V is TRBV7-8; D possibly corresponds to TRBD1 (5 bases). CDR1 is SGHVS, CDR2 FQNEAQ, per germline. The CDR3 runs to 17 residues. V was cut by 6 bases and J by 4 bases, with 22 bases left in between. CDR3 sequence: CASSNQGFNLKNQPQHF. The CDR3 DNA reads TGTGCCAGCAGTAATCAGGGATTTAACCTAAAAAATCAGCCCCAGCATTTT.

This clone was counted a few times. The V gene is TRBV27, the J gene TRBJ1-5; 8 nucleotides line up with TRBD1. Trimming at V came to 3 bases and at J to 2 bases, leaving 6 bases not matched to a gene. CDR3 length: 16 amino acids. Germline V CDR1 and CDR2: MNHEY, SMNVEV (reference sequence). The CDR3: CASSFVVTGGNQPQHF. The CDR3, as DNA: TGTGCCAGCAGTTTTGTAGTGACAGGGGGCAATCAGCCCCAGCATTTT.

This chain connects TRBV5-6 to TRBJ2-1, with D possibly called TRBD1 or TRBD2 (5 bases each). The CDR3 sequence is 17 residues long. Germline V gives CDR1 SGHDT, CDR2 YYEEEE. The germline V and J ends were trimmed by 4 bases and 2 bases, with 19 bases remaining between them. CDR3 residues: CASSTFRRAGTYNEQFF. CDR3 nucleotides: TGTGCCAGCAGCACCTTCCGGCGGGCAGGGACCTACAATGAGCAGTTCTTC.

V usage is TRBV7-9 and J usage is TRBJ2-1, with 11 bases matching TRBD2. V lost 3 bases, J lost 2 bases, and 3 bases stayed unmatched. Germline loops: CDR1 SEHNR, CDR2 FQNEAQ (reference sequence). The CDR3 is 16 residues long. The CDR3 protein is CASSFLLAGAYNEQFF. The CDR3 DNA follows: TGTGCCAGCAGCTTCTTACTAGCGGGAGCCTACAATGAGCAGTTCTTC.

The chain joins TRBV28 to TRBJ1-5; 9 bases map to TRBD1. CDR3 length: 15 residues. Germline CDR1 and CDR2: MDHEN and SYDVKM. After removal of 5 bases from V and 4 bases from J, the junction contained 6 bases not matched to a gene. The CDR3 here is CASSVQTGGNQPQHF. CDR3 nucleotides: TGTGCCAGCAGTGTCCAGACAGGGGGGAATCAGCCCCAGCATTTT.

The chain combines TRBV7-9 with TRBJ2-7, with D perhaps TRBD1 (5 bases). Germline V lookup: CDR1 SEHNR, CDR2 FQNEAQ (reference sequence). The length of the CDR3 is 16 residues. V was pared by 4 bases and J by 2 bases, with 18 bases between. CDR3 region: CASSSPDILVTYEQYF. CDR3 nucleotide sequence: TGTGCCAGCAGCTCCCCGGACATCCTAGTTACCTACGAGCAGTACTTC.

In its sample, this clone was seen a few times. The rearrangement uses TRBV6-5 and TRBJ2-5; no clear D gene. Trimming removed 8 bases at V and 3 bases at J, with 13 bases between. This CDR3 region has 13 residues. Germline CDR1 is MNHEY and CDR2 is SVGAGI. The CDR3 DNA is TGTGCCAGCTATTCGGATGAGAAAGAGACCCAGTACTTC. Amino acid sequence: CASYSDEKETQYF.

V gene TRBV6-5 combines with J gene TRBJ2-7; no reliable D call. Germline V gene sequence: CDR1 MNHEY, CDR2 SVGAGI. V gave up 0 bases and J gave up 2 bases, with 11 bases separating them. CDR3 length equals 15 residues. CDR3 sequence reads: CASSYSRVSAYEQYF. The CDR3 DNA sequence: TGTGCCAGCAGTTACTCGAGAGTTTCTGCCTACGAGCAGTACTTC.

The rearrangement joins TRBV5-1 to TRBJ2-1; no firm D call. Trimming took off 0 bases at V and 4 bases at J, with 2 bases between the two ends. Germline CDR1 reads SGHRS; CDR2 reads YFSETQ. The CDR3 extends over 12 amino acids. CDR3 residues: CASSLEYNEQFF. For the CDR3, the DNA is TGCGCCAGCAGCTTGGAATACAATGAGCAGTTCTTC.

The V call is TRBV5-4, the J call TRBJ2-7, with D maybe TRBD1 (6 bases). The CDR3 sequence is 15 residues long. The V gene lost 4 bases and the J gene lost 4 bases, with 18 bases spanning the gap. Germline assignment: CDR1 SGHNT and CDR2 YYREEE (reference sequence). CDR3 sequence (DNA): TGTGCCAGCAGCCGGTTGGGGGCCGACGCTTACGAGCAGTACTTC. Translating gives CASSRLGADAYEQYF.

The gene calls are TRBV6-5 and TRBJ1-2, with D perhaps TRBD1 (5 bases). Per the germline V gene, CDR1 is MNHEY and CDR2 is SVGAGI. This CDR3 is built from 15 residues. The ends were cut back, 0 bases at V and 4 bases at J, with 12 bases in the middle. The chain's CDR3 is CASSYSRGSGYGYTF. Here the CDR3 DNA reads TGTGCCAGCAGTTACTCAAGGGGTAGCGGCTATGGCTACACCTTC.

A single count supports this clone. This rearrangement joins TRBV4-1 to TRBJ1-3, with TRBD1 as a possible D gene (6 bases). The V and J ends lost 2 bases and 1 base respectively, with 12 bases between them. CDR1 and CDR2 (germline): MGHRA, YSYEKL. The CDR3 totals 16 residues. The CDR3 region is CASSQFSGQSGNTIYF. The CDR3 DNA is TGCGCCAGCAGCCAATTCTCCGGACAGTCTGGAAACACCATATATTTT.

The CDR3 reads CASSLIPSGELFF. In DNA, the CDR3 is TGTGCCAGCAGTTTAATACCATCCGGGGAGCTGTTTTTT. The genes are TRBV27 and TRBJ2-2; the D is unclear. Trimming removed 2 bases from V and 6 bases from J, with 7 bases in between. Germline V lookup: CDR1 MNHEY, CDR2 SMNVEV (reference sequence). This CDR3 is built from 13 residues.

The J gene is TRBJ2-7, the V gene TRBV16; 8 nucleotides align to TRBD2. J gave up 1 base and V 0 bases, and 2 bases lay outside the gene matches. Germline CDR1 is KGHSY and CDR2 is FQNENV. The CDR3 runs 15 residues. The CDR3 region has the DNA TGTGCCAGCAGCCAATCGCCTAGCGGGTCCTACGAGCAGTACTTC. Encoded protein: CASSQSPSGSYEQYF.

J is TRBJ1-2 and V is TRBV5-1, with D uncertain. This CDR3 is built from 16 residues. Trimming took 0 bases from V and 2 from J, leaving 14 bases between them. CDR1 and CDR2 from the germline V gene are SGHRS and YFSETQ. CDR3 residues: CASSLESGRPNYGYTF. The CDR3 region has the DNA TGCGCCAGCAGCTTGGAGTCCGGCAGACCAAACTATGGCTACACCTTC.

With regard to this clone: Other DNA sequences of this sample code for an identical CDR3. V is TRBV7-9 and J is TRBJ1-4; 10 nucleotides line up with TRBD1. Germline V gene sequence: CDR1 SEHNR, CDR2 FQNEAQ (reference sequence). The junction had 5 bases not matched to a gene; V was cut back by 5 bases and J by 8 bases. This CDR3 contains 14 residues. The CDR3 loop is CASSPGQGEEKLFF. The CDR3 bases are TGTGCCAGCAGCCCCGGACAGGGGGAAGAAAAACTGTTTTTT.

This clone was counted a single time. V and J are TRBV27 and TRBJ2-1; D call uncertain. Trimming shortened V by 6 bases and J by 0 bases, and 12 bases separated the two germline ends. The CDR3 runs 15 residues. Per germline, CDR1 MNHEY and CDR2 SMNVEV (reference sequence). CDR3 in amino acids: CASSQIWGSYNEQFF. The CDR3 DNA follows: TGTGCCAGCAGCCAGATCTGGGGCTCCTACAATGAGCAGTTCTTC.

The chain couples TRBV29-1 to TRBJ1-1, with 7 bases identical to TRBD1. Looked up from germline, CDR1 is SQVTM and CDR2 is ANQGSEA. This CDR3 contains 14 residues. CDR3 region: CSWRGTDREEGAFF. CDR3 in DNA: TGCAGTTGGCGGGGTACAGACAGGGAGGAGGGAGCTTTCTTT.

CDR3 in amino acids: CASSDLDSNNQPQHF. CDR3 nucleotides: TGTGCCAGTAGCGACCTTGACAGCAACAATCAGCCCCAGCATTTT. V and J are TRBV19 and TRBJ1-5; possible D gene TRBD1, 5 bases. Germline CDR1 reads LNHDA; CDR2 reads SQIVND (reference sequence). V was clipped by 6 bases and J by 3 bases, with 15 bases between them. CDR3 size: 15 residues.

V is TRBV6-5 and J is TRBJ1-2, with 8 bases matching TRBD1. The junction had 5 bases not matched to a gene; V was cut back by 0 bases and J by 8 bases. This CDR3 region has 14 residues. From germline, CDR1 is MNHEY and CDR2 SVGAGI. CDR3: CASSYSTGAGGYTF. DNA for the CDR3: TGTGCCAGCAGTTACTCGACAGGGGCTGGCGGCTACACCTTC.

The chain carries TRBV28 and TRBJ1-6; D not certain. Trimming stripped 5 bases from V and 5 bases from J, with 10 bases between. The CDR3 sequence is 14 residues long. Looked up from germline, CDR1 is MDHEN and CDR2 is SYDVKM. The CDR3 DNA follows: TGTGCCAGCAGTCGACCCGGGGATAATTCACCCCTCCACTTT. It is translated as CASSRPGDNSPLHF. Full variable domain (remainder filled in from reference TRBV28 and TRBJ1-6): DVKVTQSSRYLVKRTGEKVFLECVQDMDHENMFWYRQDPGLGLRLIYFSYDVKMKEKGDIPEGYSVSREKKERFSLILESASTNQTSMYLCASSRPGDNSPLHFGNGTRLTVT.

The V and J genes are TRBV5-8 and TRBJ1-3; unclear D gene. V lost 4 bases, J lost 0 bases, and 8 bases lay in between. The V gene's germline CDR1 is SGHTS and CDR2 YDEGEE. The CDR3 consists of 14 residues. The CDR3 here is CASSRPVSGNTIYF. The CDR3 region has the DNA TGTGCCAGCAGCCGACCGGTCTCTGGAAACACCATATATTTT.

The chain combines TRBV27 with TRBJ2-7; D is undetermined. V gave up 0 bases and J gave up 12 bases, with 15 bases separating them. The CDR3 has 13 residues. Per germline, CDR1 MNHEY and CDR2 SMNVEV (reference sequence). CDR3 sequence: CASSLSVSSFRYF. Written as DNA, the CDR3 is TGTGCCAGCAGTTTATCAGTTTCGTCCTTCAGGTACTTC.

The chain recombines TRBV5-4 with TRBJ2-1, with 7 positions matching TRBD2. The CDR3 contains 14 residues. V lost 4 bases and J lost 4; bases outside the gene matches: 5. The germline gives CDR1 SGHNT, CDR2 YYREEE (reference sequence). This CDR3 is CASSKRDYYNEQFF. The CDR3 coding sequence is TGTGCCAGCAGCAAGAGGGACTATTACAATGAGCAGTTCTTC.

The chain uses TRBV29-1 and TRBJ1-5; unclear D gene. CDR1 is SQVTM, CDR2 ANQGSEA, per germline. Trimming took off 0 bases at V and 2 bases at J, with 2 bases between the two ends. CDR3 length: 12 residues. Written as DNA, the CDR3 is TGCAGCGTTGAAGAGGGCAATCAGCCCCAGCATTTT. This encodes CSVEEGNQPQHF. Variable domain in full (rest from reference TRBV29-1 and TRBJ1-5): SAVISQKPSRDICQRGTSLTIQCQVDSQVTMMFWYRQQPGQSLTLIATANQGSEATYESGFVIDKFPISRPNLTFSTLTVSNMSPEDSSIYLCSVEEGNQPQHFGDGTRLSIL.

This chain links TRBV6-6 with TRBJ1-5, with 7 bases lining up with TRBD1. The CDR3 length is 16 residues. Germline V gene sequence: CDR1 MNHNY, CDR2 SVGAGI (reference sequence). After removal of 5 bases from V and 3 bases from J, the junction contained 10 bases not matched to a gene. The CDR3 loop reads CASSTDRAPINQPQHF. The CDR3 coding sequence is TGTGCCAGCAGTACCGACAGGGCGCCTATCAATCAGCCCCAGCATTTT.